Below, one T cell receptor beta chain is given with its context. Its antigen remains unidentified. No base qualities exist here, and no much larger clone lies one base off it. The library was obtained by the immunoSEQ multiplex PCR assay. For the multiplex PCR, a mixture combining 60 forward primers for TCR Vbeta segments and 13 reverse primers for TCR Jbeta segments was used. The CDR3 region of rearranged TCR beta genes was amplified from genomic DNA with a multiplex PCR assay. On the Illumina HiSeq System, the amplified TCR beta libraries were sequenced as 87-base-pair reads. Under the source paper's analysis protocol: A later analysis counted approximately 84 million unique TCR beta chains across the roughly 700 repertoires, and 10 million to 11 million of these chains were shared by at least two donors. A nearest-neighbor algorithm error-corrected the raw reads and collapsed the reads into unique sequences, merging closely related sequences to remove PCR and sequencing errors. V, D and J gene segments were assigned by aligning CDR3 sequences to IMGT reference sequences. Each retained sequence needed at least a six-nucleotide match to both a V gene segment and a J gene segment. Rearrangements were classified as productive when the CDR3 lacked stop codons and remained in frame with V and J, and all other rearrangements were classified as non-productive. CDR3 was defined according to IMGT convention as the region running from the second conserved V-encoded cysteine to the conserved J-encoded phenylalanine. The earlier analysis of 587 of the donors excluded sequences that lacked an unambiguous match to a single V gene segment. In an earlier analysis of approximately 590 of the donors, a V segment was called functional when productive rearrangements were above 56.7%, and segregating when the standard deviation between donors exceeded 5%. To diagnose cytomegalovirus status from the catalog of TCR beta chain sequences, a statistical classification framework was built. In a later analysis, TCR nucleotide sequences were compared against IMGT/GENE-DB human TR gene sequences so that V and J genes could be assigned. Using the TCRdist pipeline, a later analysis assigned CDR3 sequences along with most-parsimonious VDJ recombination scenarios. In a later analysis, every TCR beta chain was defined by the combination of its CDR3 amino acid sequence and its V-gene family, and reads without a unique V-gene family were dropped. To address suspected cross-contamination and a sequencing artifact, a later analysis removed around 600 highly shared, low-generation-probability nucleotide sequences. For each public chain, a later analysis derived a clonal expansion index from normalized ranks of inferred template counts within each repertoire. A later analysis computed generation probabilities with a VDJ recombination model fitted to out-of-frame rearrangements, and checked the results against IGoR. In a later analysis, hypergeometric tests were used to score TCR-TCR, TCR-HLA and TCR-CMV co-occurrence, with a repertoire-size bias correction applied to TCR pairs. A later analysis estimated false discovery rates by permuting HLA or CMV assignments 20 times. In a later analysis, co-occurring TCRs were grouped with DBSCAN, and TCRdist sequence similarity was added when clustering was performed within HLA-allele-positive subsets. Co-occurrence clustering excluded repertoires with fewer than 30,000 or more than 120,000 public chains, plus five with anomalous nucleotide sharing. As stored in TCRdb, this immuneACCESS dataset retains in-frame rearrangements with V and J assigned. A fraction of the clones does not appear; measured against another copy, unresolved V genes explain less than half of the discrepancy, and the remainder lacks a known reason. That table is the source of V, J and clone size, and D and trimming were worked out from the DNA. The sample has some 57,000 clones on record, roughly 50% of them singletons. The ten largest account for approximately 12% of the sample.

This sample is part of a study of cytomegalovirus exposure and HLA in healthy donors (dated by TCRdb to between 2016 and 2019). Turning to the overall study: An earlier analysis of 587 of the donors reported about 290 Gb of sequence data and some 120 million unique TCR beta sequences from 190 million or so T cells. Approximately 310 gigabases of sequencing data and 78 million or so unique TCR sequences were included in an early release covering around 650 HLA-typed donors. Of the 300 to 450 genotyped donors, about 84% fell in the genetic ancestry cluster associated with self-reported Caucasian donors. The aim of the study was to test whether cataloging public T cell receptors could identify signatures of past pathogen exposure. The study profiled the T cell repertoires of hundreds of subjects by immunosequencing and related them to cytomegalovirus serostatus. Besides the first cohort of approximately 670 subjects, a separate validation cohort made up of 120 different subjects was used. High-throughput TCR immunosequencing, statistical association of individual TCRs with disease status, and machine learning were combined to predict cytomegalovirus infection status. To study patterns of TCR occurrence, a later analysis re-analyzed previously published TCR beta repertoires from hundreds of donors and added high-resolution HLA genotyping. In the later analysis, no new phenotypic data were used to find candidate immune exposures; instead, reliance was placed on TCR beta sequences and their occurrence across donors. An earlier analysis of 500 to 750 of the donors applied high-throughput TCR beta sequencing to assess whether each TCR beta V gene segment acted as functional or pseudogenic. Donor age, sex, ethnicity and CMV serostatus were compiled alongside the repertoire data. Genome-wide SNP genotypes for about 55% of the 666 donors were used in a later genetic analysis, which treated that subset as a discovery cohort. Every discovery cohort repertoire had been produced on one sequencing platform. Class I and class II HLA loci were covered by the typing at four-digit resolution. Typing coverage varied by locus: about 629-630 donors for A, B, C, DRB1 and DQB1; under 550 for DQA1; 600 to 610 for DPA1; approximately 470 for DPB1. Several DR-DQ haplotypes were treated as single units for association and clustering because of strong linkage in the cohort. Among 300 to 450 genotyped donors of the cohort, an average of approximately 240,000 unique TCR beta nucleotide sequences were sequenced per donor, roughly 20% of them non-productive. Beyond this particular receptor, the publication reports: This cohort had only TCR beta chains sequenced, and the lack of alpha or paired-chain data limited which features could be detected. In a later analysis, HLA-associated TCR beta chains were found to be more clonally expanded and to have lower generation probabilities than equally common non-associated chains. Most TCR sequences were seen in very few donors, while some public TCRs were found in many individuals. A further reported finding was that TCR beta sequences accurately predicted the HLA-A and HLA-B alleles for most subjects in the first cohort. In an earlier analysis of some 540 of the donors, most TCR beta V segments appeared in productive rearrangements about 90% or about 30% of the time, broadly matching IMGT annotations. According to a later analysis, most CMV-associated TCR beta chains appeared to be HLA-restricted, and the HLA associations seemed to be driven largely by CMV exposure. Assigning TCR associations to individual alleles was difficult when HLA alleles, especially DR and DQ, strongly co-occurred. A later analysis associated about 17,000 TCR beta sequences with specific HLA alleles at a false discovery rate of 0.05. A later genetic analysis reported fewer N-insertions in productive TCRs among donors in an Asian-associated ancestry cluster than the roughly 640-donor mean. In a later analysis, several top co-occurrence clusters were reported to appear linked to parvovirus B19, influenza, CMV and Epstein-Barr virus. The study gave a list of about 170 TCR beta chains associated with cytomegalovirus. The earlier analysis of about 600 of the donors excluded roughly 16 rarely observed V segments, including chromosome 9 orphons, because counts were too low. Presence/absence analyses assumed roughly uniform sequencing depth across donors, an assumption that may not hold. The 87-base-pair reads could not distinguish some IMGT-functional V segments, including TRBV6-2 and TRBV6-3, so those segments were excluded. HLA typing was unavailable for some donors at each locus, so association tests used only the typed subset. In vitro tests confirmed that a few of the cytomegalovirus-associated TCR beta chains recognize cytomegalovirus antigens. In a later analysis, the rate of TCR association differed among HLA loci, with DRB1 alleles having the most associated TCRs and HLA-C alleles having the fewest. According to the authors, the approach could potentially be generalized to other disease states and immunological phenotypes. The sequencing pipeline was judged likely to have produced a cluster of highly shared sequence variants as a technical artifact. Immune exposure information for the cohort was limited to CMV serostatus. An association between a missense DCLRE1C variant and V-gene and J-gene trimming of TCR beta chains was found in a later genetic analysis and replicated in an independent cohort. In both the original and validation cohorts, the classifier was reported to diagnose cytomegalovirus status with high specificity and sensitivity. Correlated functional status among segregating V segments might reflect linkage disequilibrium, but an unknown experimental factor could not be ruled out.

V has 1 base trimmed and J has 6 bases trimmed; junction bases matching no gene number 2. The germline V gene provides CDR1 SGHDT and CDR2 YYEEEE. The CDR3 spans 15 residues, from the cysteine through the phenylalanine. Just CDR3 DNA is preserved here, 45 bases in frame from base 1. The cohort comprised 666 healthy bone marrow donors. All cohort members were sampled while nominally healthy, although unrecorded immune exposures were likely present. CMV serostatus was positive for 250 to 300 and negative for about 55% of the 666 cohort members, and was not recorded for this donor. A peripheral blood sample was provided by each donor, and peripheral blood mononuclear cells were used for TCR beta sequencing. The Qiagen DNeasy Blood Extraction Kit was used to extract genomic DNA from the blood cell samples.

The sequencing sample was made of PBMCs. This chain is built from TRBV5-6 and TRBJ2-1; 12 central bases correspond to TRBD2. The clonotype comes from a human donor in good health. The CDR3 region reads CASSLLTSGGNEQFF. The DNA sequence reads TGTGCCAGCAGCTTGCTGACTAGCGGGGGCAATGAGCAGTTCTTC.